This T cell receptor beta chain was observed in a study of shared clonotypes between healthy human individuals. Study results and caveats: In this cohort, only blood was sampled, and tissue repertoires likely differ.

Concerning this clone itself: The antigen remains unidentified.

The V end was cut by 4 bases, the J end by 0 bases, with 19 bases between. The CDR3 extends over 17 amino acids. Germline V lookup: CDR1 SGHNT, CDR2 YYREEE (reference sequence). TCRdb's table, derived via immunoSEQ multiplex PCR, lists solely in-frame clones and lacks some. The table has approximately 700,000 clones, 73% seen once. This clonotype was obtained from a woman aged 25 to 45 in good health. The material sequenced was memory CD4+ T cells sorted from blood. Subset denoted: CD45RA-negative fraction. This chain joins TRBV5-4 and TRBJ1-1, with D perhaps TRBD1 (5 bases). The CDR3 region is CASSPQQIGTVNTEAFF. As DNA, the CDR3 is TGTGCCAGCAGCCCACAACAAATAGGGACGGTGAACACTGAAGCTTTCTTT. The variable domain in full, with the rest retrieved from reference TRBV5-4 and TRBJ1-1, is ETGVTQSPTHLIKTRGQQVTLRCSSQSGHNTVSWYQQALGQGPQFIFQYYREEENGRGNFPPRFSGLQFPNYSSELNVNALELDDSALYLCASSPQQIGTVNTEAFFGQGTRLTVV.